This T cell receptor (beta chain) derives from a study of blood T cell repertoires in COVID-19. About the research overall: Acute and convalescent COVID-19 samples came from the United States, Italy and Spain. The analysed material was cDNA or gDNA that came from T cells, B-cell-depleted T cells, or PBMCs.

Germline lookup yields CDR1 LNHDA and CDR2 SQIVND (reference sequence). V lost 6 bases to trimming and J lost 5 bases, with 13 bases between them. This CDR3 spans 13 amino acids. Profiling relied on immunoSEQ multiplex PCR, and the TCRdb table lists in-frame clones only, not all of them. Of 40,000 to 60,000 clones listed, around 88% were seen once; the top ten hold about 14%. Sample: peripheral blood. The receptor comes from a human donor in a cohort sampled during active COVID-19. This sequence joins TRBV19 and TRBJ2-5; weak D call: TRBD2 (5 bases). The CDR3 DNA is TGTGCCAGTAGCGAGGGCGCGGATGAGACCCAGTACTTC. The encoded protein is CASSEGADETQYF.